A selection of T cell receptor beta chains follows, all from one sample in a study of cytomegalovirus exposure and HLA in healthy donors. The data were produced by immunoSEQ multiplex PCR, yet TCRdb's version contains in-frame clones alone and is incomplete. The sample lists 250,000 to 400,000 clones, approximately 88% occurring once. Sequences were obtained from PBMCs. These receptors were obtained from a young man in good health and CMV-seronegative. CDR3s include the opening cysteine and the closing phenylalanine or tryptophan. D genes are given only for firm matches. Clone size is shown for a subset of rows, as once, few, many or a class of expanded clone.

CDR3aa | CDR3nt | d_gene | len | j_gene | v_gene | abundance
CASSLGLPSTGELFF | TGTGCCAGCAGCTTAGGACTTCCCTCCACCGGGGAGCTGTTTTTT | NA | 15 | TRBJ2-2 | TRBV11-2 | NA
CASRHRGGTVDGYTF | TGTGCCAGCAGACACCGGGGGGGAACCGTCGATGGCTACACCTTC | NA | 15 | TRBJ1-2 | TRBV6-5 | NA
CASSTRLAGVETQYF | TGTGCCAGCAGCACCAGACTAGCGGGGGTAGAGACCCAGTACTTC | TRBD2 | 15 | TRBJ2-5 | TRBV7-9 | NA
CASSPGYVTEAFF | TGCGCCAGCAGCCCAGGGTATGTTACTGAAGCTTTCTTT | NA | 13 | TRBJ1-1 | TRBV4-1 | NA
CASSVDRYNSPLHF | TGTGCCAGCAGCGTGGACAGGTATAATTCACCCCTCCACTTT | TRBD1 | 14 | TRBJ1-6 | TRBV7-9 | NA
CASSDNRASYNSPLHF | TGTGCCAGCAGTGATAACAGGGCCTCCTATAATTCACCCCTCCACTTT | NA | 16 | TRBJ1-6 | TRBV6-1 | NA
CASSDLGGSYNEQFF | TGTGCCAGCAGCGACTTAGGGGGCTCCTACAATGAGCAGTTCTTC | NA | 15 | TRBJ2-1 | TRBV9 | NA
CSAQNTEAFF | TGCAGTGCCCAGAACACTGAAGCTTTCTTT | NA | 10 | TRBJ1-1 | TRBV20-1 | NA
CASSSLLGPEQYF | TGTGCCAGCAGCTCCCTCCTGGGGCCCGAGCAGTACTTC | NA | 13 | TRBJ2-7 | TRBV7-8 | NA
CASSFGTGLTDTQYF | TGCGCCAGCAGCTTTGGGACAGGCCTCACAGATACGCAGTATTTT | TRBD1 | 15 | TRBJ2-3 | TRBV5-1 | NA
CAITRRTGITYEQYF | TGTGCCATCACCAGAAGGACAGGGATCACCTACGAGCAGTACTTC | TRBD1 | 15 | TRBJ2-7 | TRBV10-3 | once
CASSSPRGDTQYF | TGTGCCAGCAGTTCCCCGCGGGGTGATACGCAGTATTTT | NA | 13 | TRBJ2-3 | TRBV11-2 | NA
CASSFSRGDNEQFF | TGTGCCAGCAGCTTCAGTAGGGGTGACAATGAGCAGTTCTTC | NA | 14 | TRBJ2-1 | TRBV7-9 | NA
CASRMGLAGSGEQYF | TGCGCCAGCAGGATGGGACTAGCTGGCTCGGGCGAGCAGTACTTC | TRBD2 | 15 | TRBJ2-7 | TRBV4-1 | NA
CASSPTGTSGGGDTQYF | TGTGCCAGCAGCCCTACCGGGACTAGCGGGGGAGGGGATACGCAGTATTTT | TRBD2 | 17 | TRBJ2-3 | TRBV4-2 | many
CASSLILDRKEETQYF | TGTGCCAGCAGCCTAATCCTGGACAGGAAGGAAGAGACCCAGTACTTC | TRBD1 | 16 | TRBJ2-5 | TRBV13 | NA
CASSHDRVRYGYTF | TGTGCCAGCAGCCACGACAGGGTTCGCTATGGCTACACCTTC | TRBD1 | 14 | TRBJ1-2 | TRBV9 | NA
CASSRQVNTGELFF | TGTGCCAGCAGCCGACAGGTGAACACCGGGGAGCTGTTTTTT | NA | 14 | TRBJ2-2 | TRBV7-2 | NA
CASSRDSSNQPQHF | TGTGCCAGCAGCCGAGACAGTAGCAATCAGCCCCAGCATTTT | NA | 14 | TRBJ1-5 | TRBV11-2 | NA
CASSIGFGTGGYEQYF | TGTGCCAGTAGTATCGGGTTCGGGACAGGGGGCTACGAGCAGTACTTC | TRBD1 | 16 | TRBJ2-7 | TRBV19 | NA
CASSLDRVGAGELFF | TGCGCCAGCAGCTTGGACAGGGTGGGGGCCGGGGAGCTGTTTTTT | NA | 15 | TRBJ2-2 | TRBV5-1 | NA
CASSELGGGTLNEQFF | TGTGCCAGCAGTGAACTTGGCGGGGGAACCCTTAATGAGCAGTTCTTC | TRBD2 | 16 | TRBJ2-1 | TRBV2 | once
CASSSIGQGNYEQYF | TGTGCCAGCAGCTCGATCGGACAAGGGAACTACGAGCAGTACTTC | NA | 15 | TRBJ2-7 | TRBV7-9 | NA
CASSMSGGWDGYTF | TGTGCCAGCTCTATGTCGGGTGGCTGGGATGGCTACACCTTC | NA | 14 | TRBJ1-2 | TRBV2 | NA
CASSEAKRDRVNGYTF | TGTGCCAGCAGTGAAGCGAAGAGGGACAGGGTGAATGGCTACACCTTC | TRBD1 | 16 | TRBJ1-2 | TRBV2 | NA
CASSLTSGGEEFGEAFF | TGTGCCAGCTCACTGACCTCAGGGGGCGAGGAATTCGGGGAAGCTTTCTTT | TRBD1 | 17 | TRBJ1-1 | TRBV18 | NA
CASTQVAGTREQYF | TGTGCCAGCACCCAGGTAGCGGGGACGAGGGAGCAGTACTTC | TRBD2 | 14 | TRBJ2-7 | TRBV6-5 | NA
CASSHRTGTFGELFF | TGCGCCAGCAGCCACCGGACAGGGACGTTCGGGGAGCTGTTTTTT | TRBD1 | 15 | TRBJ2-2 | TRBV4-1 | NA
CASSPEPAGDQETQYF | TGCGCCAGCAGCCCGGAACCAGCGGGGGACCAAGAGACCCAGTACTTC | TRBD2 | 16 | TRBJ2-5 | TRBV5-1 | NA
CASSQAWDTSGNTIYF | TGCGCCAGCAGCCAAGCTTGGGACACCTCTGGAAACACCATATATTTT | NA | 16 | TRBJ1-3 | TRBV4-3 | NA
CASSSPRTGGYEQYF | TGTGCCAGCAGCTCCCCCCGGACAGGGGGGTACGAGCAGTACTTC | TRBD1 | 15 | TRBJ2-7 | TRBV11-2 | NA
CASSQDVSSGQFF | TGCGCCAGCAGCCAAGATGTGTCGTCGGGGCAGTTCTTC | NA | 13 | TRBJ2-1 | TRBV4-1 | NA
CASSPSLRGTGEYGYTF | TGTGCCAGCAGCCCAAGCCTCAGAGGGACAGGGGAGTATGGCTACACCTTC | TRBD1 | 17 | TRBJ1-2 | TRBV9 | NA
CASSRPGAGELFF | TGCGCCAGCAGCCGTCCGGGGGCCGGGGAGCTGTTTTTT | NA | 13 | TRBJ2-2 | TRBV4-3 | NA
CASSPARGQGADYGYTF | TGTGCCAGCAGCCCCGCCAGGGGACAGGGGGCGGACTATGGCTACACCTTC | TRBD1 | 17 | TRBJ1-2 | TRBV9 | once
CASSDQGRGYGYTF | TGTGCCAGCAGTGACCAGGGGCGCGGCTATGGCTACACCTTC | NA | 14 | TRBJ1-2 | TRBV6-4 | NA
CASSRDSYQETQYF | TGCGCCAGCTCCCGGGACAGCTACCAAGAGACCCAGTACTTC | TRBD1 | 14 | TRBJ2-5 | TRBV5-1 | NA
CAWSVASYGYTF | TGTGCCTGGAGTGTAGCGAGCTATGGCTACACCTTC | NA | 12 | TRBJ1-2 | TRBV30 | NA
CAWSARGGVDQPQHF | TGTGCCTGGAGCGCCAGGGGAGGGGTCGATCAGCCCCAGCATTTT | NA | 15 | TRBJ1-5 | TRBV30 | NA
CASSPWTGGEKLFF | TGTGCCAGCAGTCCCTGGACAGGGGGTGAAAAACTGTTTTTT | TRBD1 | 14 | TRBJ1-4 | TRBV28 | NA
CASSFSPRQAGGYTF | TGTGCCAGCAGTTTCTCACCCAGGCAGGCCGGTGGCTACACCTTC | NA | 15 | TRBJ1-2 | TRBV6-5 | NA
CASRYDRSYNEQFF | TGTGCCAGCAGATATGACAGGTCTTACAATGAGCAGTTCTTC | NA | 14 | TRBJ2-1 | TRBV27 | NA
CASSLRHLMDSKNYGYTF | TGTGCCAGCAGCTTACGACACCTTATGGATAGTAAAAACTATGGCTACACCTTC | NA | 18 | TRBJ1-2 | TRBV7-9 | NA
CASTIGQVVYGYTF | TGTGCCAGCACCATCGGACAGGTTGTCTATGGCTACACCTTC | TRBD1 | 14 | TRBJ1-2 | TRBV6-5 | NA
CASSGLDTLYTF | TGTGCCAGCAGCGGACTAGACACTCTCTACACCTTC | NA | 12 | TRBJ1-2 | TRBV7-2 | NA
CAWSGMGLTDTQYF | TGTGCCTGGAGTGGGATGGGCCTCACAGATACGCAGTATTTT | NA | 14 | TRBJ2-3 | TRBV30 | NA
CASSEDRSTGNTEAFF | TGTGCCAGCAGTGAAGACAGGTCGACTGGGAACACTGAAGCTTTCTTT | NA | 16 | TRBJ1-1 | TRBV25-1 | NA
CASSASGGAGNTQYF | TGTGCCAGCAGTGCTAGCGGGGGGGCCGGGAATACGCAGTATTTT | TRBD2 | 15 | TRBJ2-3 | TRBV6-4 | NA
CASSLGGTGQGYYGYTF | TGTGCCAGCAGCTTGGGGGGGACGGGACAGGGGTACTATGGCTACACCTTC | TRBD1 | 17 | TRBJ1-2 | TRBV5-4 | NA
CASSPLNYYTEAFF | TGTGCCAGCAGCCCTTTAAACTATTACACTGAAGCTTTCTTT | NA | 14 | TRBJ1-1 | TRBV13 | NA
CATSRGGGGRTEAFF | TGTGCCACCAGCAGAGGAGGAGGGGGCCGGACTGAAGCTTTCTTT | TRBD1 | 15 | TRBJ1-1 | TRBV15 | once
CASSPGQEYEQYF | TGTGCCAGCAGTCCGGGACAGGAATACGAGCAGTACTTC | TRBD1 | 13 | TRBJ2-7 | TRBV7-9 | NA
CASSGLQAPLGGYTF | TGCGCCAGCAGCGGCTTACAGGCTCCACTTGGGGGCTACACCTTC | NA | 15 | TRBJ1-2 | TRBV5-1 | NA
CASSQEPNAYTDTQYF | TGCGCCAGCAGCCAAGAACCAAACGCCTACACAGATACGCAGTATTTT | NA | 16 | TRBJ2-3 | TRBV4-3 | once
CSVTQGAETQYF | TGCAGCGTGACACAGGGGGCTGAGACCCAGTACTTC | TRBD1 | 12 | TRBJ2-5 | TRBV29-1 | NA
CASTMVGIRYSNQPQHF | TGTGCCAGTACCATGGTCGGGATCCGCTATAGCAATCAGCCCCAGCATTTT | NA | 17 | TRBJ1-5 | TRBV19 | NA
CASSVWRGGSNEQFF | TGTGCCAGCAGTGTTTGGCGGGGGGGCTCCAATGAGCAGTTCTTC | TRBD2 | 15 | TRBJ2-1 | TRBV2 | NA